A selection of T cell receptor beta chains follows, all from one sample in a study of blood T cell repertoires in COVID-19. Sequencing used immunoSEQ multiplex PCR; TCRdb keeps in-frame clones, though not all of them. The table shows over 150,000 clones, with around 73% occurring only once. The sample comprised PBMCs or T cells enriched from blood (not recorded which). The receptors derive from a woman in her forties or fifties who had recovered from COVID-19. CDR3s include the opening cysteine and the closing phenylalanine or tryptophan. A D gene is named only where the DNA matches it firmly. Only some rows state a clone size, as once, few, many or a class for expanded clones.

v_call,clone_size,d_call,j_call,cdr3_aa,cdr3_nt
TRBV28,-,TRBD2,TRBJ2-7,CASSLPGLAGYIEQYF,TGTGCCAGCAGTCTACCGGGACTAGCGGGGTACATCGAGCAGTACTTC
TRBV5-6,-,-,TRBJ1-3,CASSYPTGPGNTIYF,TGTGCCAGCAGCTACCCTACAGGGCCTGGAAACACCATATATTTT
TRBV27,-,-,TRBJ1-2,CASSSQGLQGYGYTF,TGTGCCAGCAGTTCCCAGGGGTTACAGGGCTATGGCTACACCTTC
TRBV6-5,-,-,TRBJ2-7,CASSYRGGGNYEQYF,TGTGCCAGCAGTTACAGGGGGGGCGGAAACTACGAGCAGTACTTC
TRBV5-6,many,TRBD1,TRBJ2-2,CASSNRDRGRGGELFF,TGTGCCAGCAGCAACCGGGACAGGGGGCGAGGCGGGGAGCTGTTTTTT
TRBV20-1,-,-,TRBJ1-2,CSANSGYTF,TGCAGTGCTAACTCCGGCTACACCTTC
TRBV9,few,-,TRBJ1-3,CASSVPGRNTIYF,TGTGCCAGCAGCGTTCCCGGGAGAAACACCATATATTTT
TRBV2,-,-,TRBJ2-2,CASQRGTGELFF,TGTGCCAGCCAAAGGGGTACCGGGGAGCTGTTTTTT
TRBV11-2,once,-,TRBJ2-7,CASSQTVQLAEQYF,TGTGCCAGCAGTCAAACGGTTCAGTTAGCCGAGCAGTACTTC
TRBV5-1,-,-,TRBJ1-5,CASSLARAGNQPQHF,TGCGCCAGCAGCTTGGCCAGGGCGGGCAATCAGCCCCAGCATTTT
TRBV3-1/TRBV3-2,-,TRBD1,TRBJ1-1,CASSGHRGLNTEAFF,TGTGCCAGCAGCGGACACAGGGGGTTGAACACTGAAGCTTTCTTT
TRBV2,-,TRBD1,TRBJ1-2,CASSDQGASNYGYTLGYTF,TGTGCCAGCAGTGACCAGGGGGCTTCTAACTATGGCTACACCTTGGGCTACACCTTC
TRBV5-1,-,-,TRBJ1-6,CASSLEGRANLHF,TGCGCCAGCAGCTTGGAGGGGAGGGCGAACCTCCACTTT
TRBV4-3,-,-,TRBJ1-2,CASSQEGTSYGYTF,TGCGCCAGCAGCCAAGAGGGGACAAGCTATGGCTACACCTTC
TRBV15,-,TRBD1,TRBJ1-2,CATSGRQGGYTF,TGTGCCACCAGCGGACGACAGGGTGGCTACACCTTC
TRBV5-5,few,TRBD1,TRBJ2-7,CASSLGQGFLIEQYF,TGTGCCAGCAGCTTGGGACAGGGCTTCCTCATCGAGCAGTACTTC
TRBV5-1,once,TRBD1,TRBJ1-2,CASSLETGGRVGYTF,TGCGCCAGCAGCTTGGAGACAGGGGGTCGTGTTGGCTACACCTTC
TRBV5-1,-,-,TRBJ1-4,CASSLLQGMNEKLFF,TGCGCCAGCAGCTTGTTACAGGGAATGAATGAAAAACTGTTTTTT
TRBV3-1/TRBV3-2,-,TRBD2,TRBJ2-3,CASSLRVAGADTQYF,TGTGCCAGCAGCCTTCGTGTGGCGGGGGCAGATACGCAGTATTTT
TRBV4-1,few,TRBD2,TRBJ2-2,CASSQGASGNSGELFF,TGCGCCAGCAGCCAAGGAGCGAGCGGGAACTCCGGGGAGCTGTTTTTT
TRBV19,once,TRBD2,TRBJ2-3,CASSITSGTWDTQYF,TGTGCCAGTAGTATAACTAGCGGGACATGGGATACGCAGTATTTT
TRBV7-2,-,TRBD2,TRBJ2-5,CASSLGLAGDQETQYF,TGTGCCAGCAGCTTAGGACTAGCGGGAGACCAAGAGACCCAGTACTTC
TRBV7-6,-,TRBD1,TRBJ1-5,CASSLAGGPQHF,TGTGCCAGCAGCTTAGCAGGGGGCCCTCAGCATTTT
TRBV6-5,-,-,TRBJ2-6,CASHGAAGANVLTF,TGTGCCAGCCATGGAGCGGCTGGGGCCAACGTCCTGACTTTC
TRBV30,few,TRBD2,TRBJ2-2,CAWSGLAGVGTGELFF,TGTGCCTGGAGCGGACTAGCGGGAGTTGGCACCGGGGAGCTGTTTTTT
TRBV9,-,TRBD2,TRBJ2-2,CASSVLAGGPSNTGELFF,TGTGCCAGCAGCGTACTAGCGGGAGGGCCCTCGAACACCGGGGAGCTGTTTTTT
TRBV7-9,-,TRBD1,TRBJ1-2,CASSYDRDYGYTF,TGTGCCAGCAGCTACGACAGGGACTATGGCTACACCTTC
TRBV7-9,-,-,TRBJ2-5,CASSPGIGTQYF,TGTGCCAGCAGCCCAGGGATCGGGACCCAGTACTTC
TRBV11-1,-,TRBD1,TRBJ2-7,CASSLQGAHREQYF,TGTGCCAGCAGCCTTCAGGGGGCGCACCGCGAGCAGTACTTC
TRBV19,-,-,TRBJ2-5,CASGATLPETQYF,TGTGCCAGTGGAGCGACTCTCCCGGAGACCCAGTACTTC
TRBV29-1,-,TRBD1,TRBJ1-2,CSVGQGVGYGYTF,TGCAGCGTCGGACAGGGGGTGGGCTATGGCTACACCTTC
TRBV5-1,few,TRBD2,TRBJ2-1,CASGLAGNPSYNEQFF,TGCGCCAGCGGACTAGCGGGAAACCCTTCCTACAATGAGCAGTTCTTC
TRBV18,-,-,TRBJ1-3,CASSVTLDSGNTIYF,TGTGCCAGCTCTGTTACTCTCGACTCTGGAAACACCATATATTTT
TRBV6-2/TRBV6-3,few,TRBD1,TRBJ1-5,CASSPGQGMPQHF,TGTGCCAGCAGTCCGGGACAGGGTATGCCCCAGCATTTT